The clone carrying this T cell receptor beta chain was recorded only once. Its antigen is currently unknown. One end of the junction fails to match germline, which may point to a read error. With a J-beta primer mix and a sample-barcoded 5' primer, a second PCR ran about 6 to 11 cycles. TCRdb redid the calling of the 5' RACE reads with MiXCR, one entry per CDR3 protein. This sample has fewer than 2,000,000 distinct CDR3 sequences, with about 39% found just once. CDR3 length: 14 residues. CDR1 and CDR2 (germline): SGHAT, FQDESV (reference sequence). The sample is drawn from a study of blood T cells in healthy people across ages. Study conclusions and caveats: TCR beta diversity, measured per million T cells, fell in a roughly linear way with age. Considered underestimates were the diversity estimates obtained from one million T cells.

Input material: blood. The clonotype comes from a human donor in good health. V is TRBV11-1 and J is TRBJ2-1; TRBD2 might be the D (5 bases). The CDR3 spells CAGSLGLPYNEQFF. The CDR3 DNA reads TGTGCCGGCAGCCTCGGACTCCCCTACAATGAGCAGTTCTTC.